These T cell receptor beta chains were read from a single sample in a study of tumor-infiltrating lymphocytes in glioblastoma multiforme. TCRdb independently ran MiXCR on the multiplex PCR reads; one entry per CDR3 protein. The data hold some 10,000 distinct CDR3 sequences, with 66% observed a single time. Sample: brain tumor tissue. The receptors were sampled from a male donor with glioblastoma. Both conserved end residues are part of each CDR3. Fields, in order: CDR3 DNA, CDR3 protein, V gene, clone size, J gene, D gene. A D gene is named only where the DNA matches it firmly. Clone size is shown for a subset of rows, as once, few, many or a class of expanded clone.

CDR3 DNA: TGCAGTGCTAGGGGACCCGAACAGGGGGTATTTTACAATGAGCAGTTCTTC
CDR3 protein: CSARGPEQGVFYNEQFF
V gene: TRBV20-1
clone size: .
J gene: TRBJ2-1
D gene: TRBD1

CDR3 DNA: TGCAGCGTGACCGGGACTAGCGGATTTAGCGGGGAGCTGTTTTTT
CDR3 protein: CSVTGTSGFSGELFF
V gene: TRBV29-1
clone size: .
J gene: TRBJ2-2
D gene: TRBD2

CDR3 DNA: TGCGCCAGCAATGAGATGGCAAGCGGGAGGGCCGGGGAGCTGTTTTTT
CDR3 protein: CASNEMASGRAGELFF
V gene: TRBV10-1
clone size: .
J gene: TRBJ2-2
D gene: TRBD2

CDR3 DNA: TGTGCCAGCAATTTACAGCCTGGCAAGCAGTATTTC
CDR3 protein: CASNLQPGKQYF
V gene: TRBV12-3/TRBV12-4
clone size: .
J gene: TRBJ2-7
D gene: .

CDR3 DNA: TGTGCCAGGGGATTATGGAAGGGACTAAAATATGAGCAGTTCTTC
CDR3 protein: CARGLWKGLKYEQFF
V gene: TRBV7-8
clone size: .
J gene: TRBJ2-1
D gene: TRBD2

CDR3 DNA: TGCGCCGGCAGCCAAGGGTTGCTCAGTAGGTCTGGCAATCAGCCCCAGCATTTT
CDR3 protein: CAGSQGLLSRSGNQPQHF
V gene: TRBV4-1
clone size: few
J gene: TRBJ1-5
D gene: .

CDR3 DNA: TGTGCCAGCAGTTTTACGGGGGGCGAGCAGTACTTC
CDR3 protein: CASSFTGGEQYF
V gene: TRBV6-2/TRBV6-3
clone size: medium-sized
J gene: TRBJ2-7
D gene: TRBD2

CDR3 DNA: TGTGCCATCAGTGAGTCGGGGGCTGGGGCCAACGTCCTGACTTTC
CDR3 protein: CAISESGAGANVLTF
V gene: TRBV10-3
clone size: .
J gene: TRBJ2-6
D gene: .

CDR3 DNA: TGTGCCAGCAGTTATGTAAGCGGGGCATACAATGAGCAGTTCTTT
CDR3 protein: CASSYVSGAYNEQFF
V gene: TRBV6-5
clone size: .
J gene: TRBJ2-1
D gene: TRBD2

CDR3 DNA: TGCGCCAGCAGCTTGGACGGGGGGAGCGTCTTATTCGAGCGGTACTTC
CDR3 protein: CASSLDGGSVLFERYF
V gene: TRBV5-1
clone size: .
J gene: TRBJ2-7
D gene: TRBD2

CDR3 DNA: TGTGCCAGCAGCGACCTGGGTGAGCAGTACTTC
CDR3 protein: CASSDLGEQYF
V gene: TRBV7-2
clone size: few
J gene: TRBJ2-7
D gene: .

CDR3 DNA: TGTACCAGCAGCTTAGTCCCCGCCAGCGGCACCTACAATGGGCAGTTCTTC
CDR3 protein: CTSSLVPASGTYNGQFF
V gene: TRBV11-2
clone size: .
J gene: TRBJ2-1
D gene: .

CDR3 DNA: TGTGCCAGCAGTTACTCATCAGGGGGCGTTAGGGAAAAACTGTTTTTT
CDR3 protein: CASSYSSGGVREKLFF
V gene: TRBV6-5
clone size: medium-sized
J gene: TRBJ1-4
D gene: TRBD1

CDR3 DNA: TGTGCCTGCAGTGCAAGGGGGGGCGAGGGGGCCCAGTACTTC
CDR3 protein: CACSARGGEGAQYF
V gene: TRBV6-1
clone size: .
J gene: TRBJ2-7
D gene: .

CDR3 DNA: TGTGCCATCAGAGATACAGGGGGTGATACCTACGAGCAGTACTTC
CDR3 protein: CAIRDTGGDTYEQYF
V gene: TRBV10-3
clone size: .
J gene: TRBJ2-7
D gene: TRBD1

CDR3 DNA: TGCAGGGGGACTAGCGGGGGAAAGCAGTTCTTC
CDR3 protein: CRGTSGGKQFF
V gene: TRBV20-1
clone size: .
J gene: TRBJ2-1
D gene: TRBD2

CDR3 DNA: TGCGCCAGCACCCCCCTGGGGCCCGGGAGCTCCTACGAGCAGTACTTC
CDR3 protein: CASTPLGPGSSYEQYF
V gene: TRBV5-1
clone size: many
J gene: TRBJ2-7
D gene: .

CDR3 DNA: TGTGCCAGCAGTTGCCGAGGGGAGGCCGATACGCAGTATTTT
CDR3 protein: CASSCRGEADTQYF
V gene: TRBV6-1
clone size: .
J gene: TRBJ2-3
D gene: .